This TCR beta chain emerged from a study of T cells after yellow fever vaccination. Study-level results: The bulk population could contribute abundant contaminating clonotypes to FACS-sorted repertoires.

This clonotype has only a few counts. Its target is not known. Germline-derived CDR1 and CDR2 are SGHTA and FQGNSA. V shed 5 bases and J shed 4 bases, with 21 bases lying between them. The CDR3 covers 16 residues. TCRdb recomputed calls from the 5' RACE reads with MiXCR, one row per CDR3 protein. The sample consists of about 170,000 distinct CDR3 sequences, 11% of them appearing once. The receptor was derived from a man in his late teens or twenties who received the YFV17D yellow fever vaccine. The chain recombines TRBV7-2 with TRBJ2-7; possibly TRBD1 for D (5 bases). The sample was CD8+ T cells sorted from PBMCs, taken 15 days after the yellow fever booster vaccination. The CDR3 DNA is TGTGCCAGCAGCCAGGGTATCGGGTCAGGCCGTTACGAGCAGTACTTC. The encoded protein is CASSQGIGSGRYEQYF.